This T cell receptor (beta chain) was captured in a study of early T cells in non-severe SARS-CoV-2 infection. Turning to the study itself: Investigators sequenced bulk RNA drawn from unsorted whole blood, and chains remained unpaired.

Individual cDNA molecules received unique molecular identifiers during library preparation. TCRdb used MiXCR to reprocess the 5' RACE reads, holding one entry per CDR3 protein. The profile covers approximately 65,000 distinct CDR3 sequences, with about a tenth appearing a single time and around 6.4% taken by the ten largest. CDR1 is MNHEY, CDR2 SVGEGT, per germline. The CDR3 runs to 16 residues. V lost 7 bases and J lost 6, with 21 bases in between. This clonotype appeared a few times. This rearrangement joins TRBV6-2 or TRBV6-3 to TRBJ2-2; D remains ambiguous. The TCR sequence derives from an adult who was a healthcare worker with PCR-confirmed SARS-CoV-2 infection or an uninfected control (not recorded which). The sequenced material came from whole blood. The CDR3 is CASTYFPDGPAGELFF. CDR3 nucleotide sequence: TGTGCCAGCACCTACTTTCCAGACGGCCCGGCCGGGGAGCTGTTTTTT.